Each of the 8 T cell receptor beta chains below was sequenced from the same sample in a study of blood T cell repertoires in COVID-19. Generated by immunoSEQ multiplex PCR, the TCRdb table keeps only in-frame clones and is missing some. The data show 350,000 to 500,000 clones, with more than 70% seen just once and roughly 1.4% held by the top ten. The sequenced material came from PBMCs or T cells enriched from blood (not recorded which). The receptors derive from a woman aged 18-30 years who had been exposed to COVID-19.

The CDR3 here is CASSSGTNRGNTEAFF. In DNA, the CDR3 is TGTGCCAGTAGCTCGGGAACAAACAGGGGAAACACTGAAGCTTTCTTT. V is TRBV19 and J is TRBJ1-1; 7 bases fit TRBD1. The CDR3 extends over 16 amino acids. Germline V lookup: CDR1 LNHDA, CDR2 SQIVND (reference sequence). The trim removed 6 bases at V and 2 bases at J, leaving 12 bases unmatched.

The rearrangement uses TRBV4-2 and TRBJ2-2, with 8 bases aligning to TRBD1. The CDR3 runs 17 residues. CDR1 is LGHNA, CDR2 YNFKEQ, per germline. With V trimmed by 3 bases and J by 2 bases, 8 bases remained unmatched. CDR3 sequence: CASSHPGQGVNTGELFF. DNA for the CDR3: TGTGCCAGCAGCCACCCCGGACAGGGAGTTAACACCGGGGAGCTGTTTTTT.

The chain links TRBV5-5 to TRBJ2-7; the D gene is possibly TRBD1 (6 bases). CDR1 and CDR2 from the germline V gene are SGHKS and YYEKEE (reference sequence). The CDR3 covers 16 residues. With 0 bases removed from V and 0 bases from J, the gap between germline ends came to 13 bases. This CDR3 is CASSLAPGQSSYEQYF. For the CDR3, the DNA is TGTGCCAGCAGCTTGGCCCCCGGACAGAGCTCCTACGAGCAGTACTTC.

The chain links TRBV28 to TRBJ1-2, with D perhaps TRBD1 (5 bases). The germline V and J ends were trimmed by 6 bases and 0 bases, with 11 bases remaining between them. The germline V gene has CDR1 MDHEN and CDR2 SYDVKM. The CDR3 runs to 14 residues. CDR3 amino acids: CASRIETANYGYTF. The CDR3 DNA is TGTGCCAGCAGAATCGAGACAGCTAACTATGGCTACACCTTC.

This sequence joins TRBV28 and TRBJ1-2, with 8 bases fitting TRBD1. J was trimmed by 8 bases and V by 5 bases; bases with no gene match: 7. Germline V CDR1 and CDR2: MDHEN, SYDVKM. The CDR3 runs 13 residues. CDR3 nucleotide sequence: TGTGCCAGCAGTGTACAGGGGGTGAAGGGCTACACCTTC. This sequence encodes CASSVQGVKGYTF.

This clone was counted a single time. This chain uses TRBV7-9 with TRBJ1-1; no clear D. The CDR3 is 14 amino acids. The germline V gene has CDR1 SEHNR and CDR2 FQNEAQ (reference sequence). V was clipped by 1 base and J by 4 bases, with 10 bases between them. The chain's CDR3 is CASSLEGRGTEAFF. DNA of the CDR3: TGTGCCAGCAGCTTAGAAGGGAGAGGCACTGAAGCTTTCTTT.

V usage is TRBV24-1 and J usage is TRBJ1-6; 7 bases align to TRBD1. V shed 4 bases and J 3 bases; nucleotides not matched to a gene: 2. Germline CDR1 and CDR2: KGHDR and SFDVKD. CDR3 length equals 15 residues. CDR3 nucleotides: TGTGCCACCAGTGAGGGGGACAGCTATAATTCACCCCTCCACTTT. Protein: CATSEGDSYNSPLHF.

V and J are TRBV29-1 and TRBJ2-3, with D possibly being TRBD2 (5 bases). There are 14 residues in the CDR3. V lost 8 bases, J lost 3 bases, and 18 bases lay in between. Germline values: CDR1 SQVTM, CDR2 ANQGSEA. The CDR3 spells CSTHRGEGTDTQYF. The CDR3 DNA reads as TGCAGCACCCACCGGGGAGAAGGAACAGATACGCAGTATTTT.